These T cell receptor beta chains were read from a single sample in a study of shared clonotypes between healthy human individuals. Sequenced by immunoSEQ multiplex PCR; TCRdb stores in-frame clones only, minus some. In the table there are some 2.3 million clones, just over 90% of which are singletons. Sequencing was done on a sample of naive CD4+ T cells from PBMCs. These receptors were obtained from a man between 18 and 35 years old in good health. Some clones in this sample may be carry-over from other donors' samples. The CDR3 runs from the conserved cysteine through the conserved F or W. The order of the fields is V gene, clone size, D gene, J gene, CDR3 DNA, CDR3 protein. A D gene is named only where the DNA matches it firmly. Expanded clones get a size class; other rows say once, few or many, or leave the size out.

V gene: TRBV4-1; clone size: NA; D gene: TRBD2; J gene: TRBJ2-1; CDR3 DNA: TGCGCCAGCAGCCAAGCCGGGACTAGCGGGACCTACAATGAGCAGTTCTTC; CDR3 protein: CASSQAGTSGTYNEQFF
V gene: TRBV7-2; clone size: NA; D gene: NA; J gene: TRBJ2-1; CDR3 DNA: TGTGCCAGCAGCTTAGAGGAGCTAGGCGCCTCCTACAATGAGCAGTTCTTC; CDR3 protein: CASSLEELGASYNEQFF
V gene: TRBV5-1; clone size: NA; D gene: NA; J gene: TRBJ1-5; CDR3 DNA: TGCGCCAGCAGCTCGGGGCCGGGGGTGGATCAGCCCCAGCATTTT; CDR3 protein: CASSSGPGVDQPQHF
V gene: TRBV19; clone size: NA; D gene: NA; J gene: TRBJ2-5; CDR3 DNA: TGTGCCAGTAGTATAGACCCGGGGGAGACCCAGTACTTC; CDR3 protein: CASSIDPGETQYF
V gene: TRBV5-6; clone size: NA; D gene: TRBD2; J gene: TRBJ2-2; CDR3 DNA: TGTGCCAGCAGCTCAAGGTGGGGACTAGCGGGAGGAAACACCGGGGAGCTGTTTTTT; CDR3 protein: CASSSRWGLAGGNTGELFF
V gene: TRBV2; clone size: once; D gene: NA; J gene: TRBJ1-1; CDR3 DNA: TGTGCCAGCAGGTTAGAGGACGGAACTCCGGGGGCTTTCTTT; CDR3 protein: CASRLEDGTPGAFF
V gene: TRBV9; clone size: once; D gene: TRBD2; J gene: TRBJ2-1; CDR3 DNA: TGTGCCAGCAGCGTAAAGGAGCGGGAGAACCAGTTCTTC; CDR3 protein: CASSVKERENQFF
V gene: TRBV11-2; clone size: NA; D gene: NA; J gene: TRBJ2-5; CDR3 DNA: TGTGCCAGCAGCTTAGATAGGCAGGAGTACCAAGAGCGGTACTTC; CDR3 protein: CASSLDRQEYQERYF
V gene: TRBV2; clone size: NA; D gene: TRBD2; J gene: TRBJ2-1; CDR3 DNA: TGTGCTGCACAAGGCGGGACAGGGAGAAAACTAGCGGGAGAATACTCCTACAATGAGCAGTTCTTC; CDR3 protein: CAAQGGTGRKLAGEYSYNEQFF
V gene: TRBV19; clone size: NA; D gene: NA; J gene: TRBJ1-2; CDR3 DNA: TGTGCCAGTAGGGAAGGCACGCGGGGCTACACCTTC; CDR3 protein: CASREGTRGYTF
V gene: TRBV6-6; clone size: NA; D gene: NA; J gene: TRBJ2-3; CDR3 DNA: TGTGCCAGCAGCTCGGGACGGGATACGCAGTATTTT; CDR3 protein: CASSSGRDTQYF
V gene: TRBV28; clone size: NA; D gene: NA; J gene: TRBJ2-7; CDR3 DNA: TGTGCCAGCAGTCCCACTCGGGATTCCTACGAGCAGTACTTC; CDR3 protein: CASSPTRDSYEQYF
V gene: TRBV9; clone size: NA; D gene: NA; J gene: TRBJ2-2; CDR3 DNA: TGTGCCAGCAGCGTAGGTCAGGGCGCGGGAAACGCCGGGGAGCTGTTTTTT; CDR3 protein: CASSVGQGAGNAGELFF
V gene: TRBV15; clone size: once; D gene: NA; J gene: TRBJ2-2; CDR3 DNA: TGTGCCACCAGCAGAGATCGGGACTCCACCGGGGAGCTGTTTTTT; CDR3 protein: CATSRDRDSTGELFF
V gene: TRBV6-5; clone size: once; D gene: TRBD1; J gene: TRBJ1-5; CDR3 DNA: TGTGCCAGCAGTTATACAGGGGGCCGGAATCAGCCCCAGCATTTT; CDR3 protein: CASSYTGGRNQPQHF
V gene: TRBV28; clone size: once; D gene: NA; J gene: TRBJ1-5; CDR3 DNA: TGTGCCAGCAATCGCGATAGCAATCAGCCCCAGCATTTT; CDR3 protein: CASNRDSNQPQHF
V gene: TRBV9; clone size: NA; D gene: NA; J gene: TRBJ1-3; CDR3 DNA: TGTGCCAGCAGCGTAGGGTCCGGGCCGAGGGGAAACACCATATATTTT; CDR3 protein: CASSVGSGPRGNTIYF
V gene: TRBV19; clone size: NA; D gene: NA; J gene: TRBJ1-5; CDR3 DNA: TGTGCCAGTAGTATCCTGAGGTTTGTCGAGGATCAGCCCCAGCATTTT; CDR3 protein: CASSILRFVEDQPQHF
V gene: TRBV5-1; clone size: NA; D gene: TRBD2; J gene: TRBJ2-5; CDR3 DNA: TGCGCCAGCAGCTCCAGTAGCGGGAGTGGGGAGACCCAGTACTTC; CDR3 protein: CASSSSSGSGETQYF
V gene: TRBV7-9; clone size: NA; D gene: NA; J gene: TRBJ1-4; CDR3 DNA: TGTGCCAGCAGCTCCGACACCAAAAAACTGTTTTTT; CDR3 protein: CASSSDTKKLFF
V gene: TRBV25-1; clone size: NA; D gene: TRBD2; J gene: TRBJ2-5; CDR3 DNA: TGTGCCAGCACCCCGGGGGGAGGGCCCGGGGAGACCCAGTACTTC; CDR3 protein: CASTPGGGPGETQYF
V gene: TRBV6-1; clone size: NA; D gene: NA; J gene: TRBJ2-6; CDR3 DNA: TGTGCCAGCAGGGAAACACCCCGCTCTGGGGCCAACGTCCTGACTTTC; CDR3 protein: CASRETPRSGANVLTF
V gene: TRBV5-1; clone size: once; D gene: TRBD1; J gene: TRBJ2-3; CDR3 DNA: TGCGCCAGCAGCTTGGCCCCGATTGGCGACAGGGAGACAGATACGCAGTATTTT; CDR3 protein: CASSLAPIGDRETDTQYF
V gene: TRBV21-1; clone size: once; D gene: NA; J gene: TRBJ2-2; CDR3 DNA: TGTGCCAGCAGCAAAGGGGCTAGCGGGAAATGGGCCGGGGAGCTGTTTTTT; CDR3 protein: CASSKGASGKWAGELFF
V gene: TRBV5-1; clone size: NA; D gene: NA; J gene: TRBJ2-3; CDR3 DNA: TGCGCCAGCAGCTTGGTTAAGTTGACAGATCTTCAAGATACGCAGTATTTT; CDR3 protein: CASSLVKLTDLQDTQYF
V gene: TRBV6-6; clone size: NA; D gene: NA; J gene: TRBJ1-6; CDR3 DNA: TGTGCCAGCAGTTACGACGGGAGCTCCTATAATTCACCCCTCCACTTT; CDR3 protein: CASSYDGSSYNSPLHF
V gene: TRBV7-9; clone size: NA; D gene: NA; J gene: TRBJ1-1; CDR3 DNA: TGTGCCAGCAGCCGGGGACAAGGGCCGGACACTGAAGCTTTCTTT; CDR3 protein: CASSRGQGPDTEAFF